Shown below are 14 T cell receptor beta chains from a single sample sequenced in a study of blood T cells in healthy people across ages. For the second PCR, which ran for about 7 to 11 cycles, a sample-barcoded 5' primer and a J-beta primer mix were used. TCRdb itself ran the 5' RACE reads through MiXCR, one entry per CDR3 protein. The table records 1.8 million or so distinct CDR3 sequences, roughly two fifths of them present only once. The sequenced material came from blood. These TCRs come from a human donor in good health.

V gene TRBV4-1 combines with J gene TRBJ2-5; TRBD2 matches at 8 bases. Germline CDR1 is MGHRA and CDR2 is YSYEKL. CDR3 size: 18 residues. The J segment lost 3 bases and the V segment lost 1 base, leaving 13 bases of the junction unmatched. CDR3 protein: CASSQVKVGAGVKETQYF. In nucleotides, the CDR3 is TGCGCCAGCAGCCAAGTGAAAGTCGGAGCGGGGGTCAAAGAGACCCAGTACTTC.

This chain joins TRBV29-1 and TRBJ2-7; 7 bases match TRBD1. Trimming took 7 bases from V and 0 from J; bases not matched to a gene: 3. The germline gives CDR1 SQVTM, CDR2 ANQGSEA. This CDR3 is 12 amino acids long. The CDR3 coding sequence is TGCAGCGGCCGACAGGGCTCCTACGAGCAGTACTTC. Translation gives CSGRQGSYEQYF.

DNA of the CDR3: TGTGCCAGCAGTGAAGTTTCGGAGACCCAGTTCTTC. Amino acids: CASSEVSETQFF. This chain links TRBV2 with TRBJ2-1; no definite D call. With 1 base removed from V and 13 bases from J, the gap between germline ends came to 11 bases. The CDR3 has 12 residues. The V gene's germline CDR1 is SNHLY and CDR2 FYNNEI. The full variable domain, with the rest looked up from reference TRBV2 and TRBJ2-1, is EPEVTQTPSHQVTQMGQEVILRCVPISNHLYFYWYRQILGQKVEFLVSFYNNEISEKSEIFDDQFSVERPDGSNFTLKIRSTKLEDSAMYFCASSEVSETQFFGPGTRLTVL.

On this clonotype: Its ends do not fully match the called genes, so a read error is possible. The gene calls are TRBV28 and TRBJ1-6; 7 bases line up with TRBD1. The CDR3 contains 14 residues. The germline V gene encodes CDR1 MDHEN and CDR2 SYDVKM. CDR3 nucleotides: TGTGTCAGCAGGCCGACAGGGAGATATTCACCCCTCCACTTT. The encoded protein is CVSRPTGRYSPLHF.

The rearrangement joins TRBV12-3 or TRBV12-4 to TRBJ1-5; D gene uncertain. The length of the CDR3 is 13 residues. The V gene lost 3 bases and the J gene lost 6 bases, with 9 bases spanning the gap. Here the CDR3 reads CASSLDWIQPQHF. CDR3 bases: TGTGCCAGCAGTTTGGATTGGATTCAGCCCCAGCATTTT.

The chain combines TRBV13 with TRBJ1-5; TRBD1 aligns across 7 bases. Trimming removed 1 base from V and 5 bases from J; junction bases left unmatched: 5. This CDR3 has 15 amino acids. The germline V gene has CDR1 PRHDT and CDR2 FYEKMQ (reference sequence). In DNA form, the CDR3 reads TGTGCCAGCAGCTTAGACAGGGGCGGCGATCAGCCCCAGCATTTT. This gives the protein CASSLDRGGDQPQHF.

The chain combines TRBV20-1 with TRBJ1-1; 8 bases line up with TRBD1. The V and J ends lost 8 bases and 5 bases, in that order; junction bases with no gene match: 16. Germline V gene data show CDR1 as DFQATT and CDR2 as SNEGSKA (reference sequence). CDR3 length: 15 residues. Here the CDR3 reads CSTKRAGGRGTEAFF. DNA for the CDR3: TGCAGTACTAAGAGGGCAGGGGGCAGGGGGACTGAAGCTTTCTTT.

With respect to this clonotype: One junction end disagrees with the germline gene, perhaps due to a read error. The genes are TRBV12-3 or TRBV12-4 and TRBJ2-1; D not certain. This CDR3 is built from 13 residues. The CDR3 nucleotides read TGTGCCAGCGGCCTCCTGTCCTACAGTGAGCAGTTCTTC. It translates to CASGLLSYSEQFF.

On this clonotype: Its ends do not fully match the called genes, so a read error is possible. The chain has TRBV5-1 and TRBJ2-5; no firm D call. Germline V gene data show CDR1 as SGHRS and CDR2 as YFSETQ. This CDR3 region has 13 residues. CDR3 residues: CVSSLLSGETQYF. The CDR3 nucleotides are TGCGTCAGCAGCTTGCTATCCGGGGAGACCCAGTACTTC.

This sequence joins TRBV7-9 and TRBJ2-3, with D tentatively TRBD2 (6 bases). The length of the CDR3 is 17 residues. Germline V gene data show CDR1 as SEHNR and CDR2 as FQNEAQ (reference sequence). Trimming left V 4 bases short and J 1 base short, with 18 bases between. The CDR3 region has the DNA TGTGCCAGCAGCTCCCGACGGGGAGGCGGGGGCACAGATACGCAGTATTTT. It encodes CASSSRRGGGGTDTQYF.

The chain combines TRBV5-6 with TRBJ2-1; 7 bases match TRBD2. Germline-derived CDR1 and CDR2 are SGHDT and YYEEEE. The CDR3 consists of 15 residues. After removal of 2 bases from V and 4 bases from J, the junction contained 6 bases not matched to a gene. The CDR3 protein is CASSFGGTKYNEQFF. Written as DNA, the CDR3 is TGTGCCAGCAGCTTCGGCGGGACTAAATACAATGAGCAGTTCTTC. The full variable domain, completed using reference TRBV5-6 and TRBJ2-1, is DAGVTQSPTHLIKTRGQQVTLRCSPKSGHDTVSWYQQALGQGPQFIFQYYEEEERQRGNFPDRFSGHQFPNYSSELNVNALLLGDSALYLCASSFGGTKYNEQFFGPGTRLTVL.

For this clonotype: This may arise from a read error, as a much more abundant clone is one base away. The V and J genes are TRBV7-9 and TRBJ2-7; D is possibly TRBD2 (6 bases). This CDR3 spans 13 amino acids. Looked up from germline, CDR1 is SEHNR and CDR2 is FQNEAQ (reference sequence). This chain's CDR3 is CASTSSGGYEQNF. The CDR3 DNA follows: TGTGCCAGCACCTCATCTGGGGGGTACGAGCAGAACTTC.

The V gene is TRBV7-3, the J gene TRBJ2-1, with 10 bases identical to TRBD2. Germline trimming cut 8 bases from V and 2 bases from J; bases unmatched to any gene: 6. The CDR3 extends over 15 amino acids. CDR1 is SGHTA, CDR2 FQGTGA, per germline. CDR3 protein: CASGGSGGAYNEQFF. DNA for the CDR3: TGTGCCAGCGGCGGGAGCGGGGGGGCCTACAATGAGCAGTTCTTC.

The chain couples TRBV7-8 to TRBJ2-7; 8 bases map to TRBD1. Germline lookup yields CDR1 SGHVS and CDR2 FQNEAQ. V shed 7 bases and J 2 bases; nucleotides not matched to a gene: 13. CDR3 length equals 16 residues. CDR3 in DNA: TGTGCCAGCATAGACATTCCGGGACAGGTCCCCTACGAGCAGTACTTC. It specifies CASIDIPGQVPYEQYF.